This T cell receptor (beta chain) was identified in a study of response to subunit inactivated influenza vaccine. Study results and caveats: Each seasonal influenza vaccination, the authors suggested, recruits few new T cells.

This CDR3 is 15 amino acids long. Germline CDR1 and CDR2: SGDLS and YYNGEE. Trimming at V came to 0 bases and at J to 3 bases, leaving 1 base not matched to a gene. The sample holds many counts of this clonotype. Its antigen is unidentified. TCRdb reprocessed the RT-PCR reads with MiXCR, giving one entry per CDR3 protein. The sample gives around 500,000 distinct CDR3 sequences, 9.5% to 12% of which show up once; around 12% is in the top ten. Sequencing was performed on PBMCs from blood, taken 35 to 45 days after vaccination. V usage is TRBV9 and J usage is TRBJ2-1; 9 nucleotides match TRBD2. This clonotype originated in a man in his fifties or sixties who received an inactivated influenza vaccine. CDR3 in amino acids: CASSVGLADYNEQFF. In nucleotides, the CDR3 is TGTGCCAGCAGCGTAGGACTAGCGGACTACAATGAGCAGTTCTTC.